Following are 25 T cell receptor beta chains from one sample sequenced in a study of T-cell reconstitution after alpha-beta-depleted transplantation in children. Preparing the TCRbeta library involved the use of unique molecular identifiers. MiXCR was run by TCRdb on the PCR reads, yielding one entry per CDR3 protein. The sample lists 350,000 to 500,000 distinct CDR3 sequences; over 40% were seen once. Sequencing used PBMCs, obtained before TCRalphabeta/CD19-depleted stem cell transplant. The receptors here all came from a girl between 2 and 10 years old with aplastic anemia, due to receive a stem cell transplant.

Only a few counts were recorded for this clonotype. The V and J genes are TRBV11-1 and TRBJ2-7, with D perhaps TRBD1 (5 bases). This CDR3 region has 13 residues. The V end was cut by 5 bases, the J end by 6 bases, with 14 bases between. CDR1 and CDR2 from the germline V gene are SGHAT and FQDESV (reference sequence). CDR3 protein: CASSQSSGFEQYF. DNA of the CDR3: TGTGCCAGCAGCCAGAGTTCAGGGTTCGAGCAGTACTTC.

This clonotype has ten or more counts. The chain recombines TRBV4-2 with TRBJ2-7, with D uncertain. Germline V gives CDR1 LGHNA, CDR2 YNFKEQ. The CDR3 totals 13 residues. The ends were cut back, 1 base at V and 3 bases at J, with 7 bases in the middle. Here the CDR3 DNA reads TGTGCCAGCAGCCAAGGTAACAACTACGAGCAGTACTTC. It yields the protein CASSQGNNYEQYF.

This chain links TRBV7-8 with TRBJ2-5, with TRBD1 matching 9 bases. CDR3 length: 15 amino acids. Germline lookup yields CDR1 SGHVS and CDR2 FQNEAQ. The trim removed 3 bases at V and 4 bases at J, leaving 6 bases unmatched. CDR3 residues: CASSFGTGRSETQYF. The CDR3 region has the DNA TGTGCCAGCAGCTTCGGGACAGGGAGATCAGAGACCCAGTACTTC.

This clonotype was observed many times. The chain links TRBV15 to TRBJ2-3, with D possibly TRBD1 on 6 matching bases. V was pared by 0 bases and J by 4 bases, with 14 bases between. The CDR3 sequence is 16 residues long. CDR1 is LNHNV and CDR2 is YYDKDF in the germline V gene (reference sequence). The DNA for the CDR3 is TGTGCCACCAGCAGAGAGAGGGCACCAGGGGCAGATACGCAGTATTTT. It translates to CATSRERAPGADTQYF.

This clonotype was recorded at least ten times. The chain uses TRBV20-1 and TRBJ2-3; TRBD2 agrees at 13 bases. The CDR3 runs 18 residues. Losses at the gene ends were 1 base for V and 2 bases for J; bases not matched to a gene: 9. CDR1 and CDR2 from the germline V gene are DFQATT and SNEGSKA (reference sequence). For the CDR3, the DNA is TGCAGTGCTAGAGGACTAGCGGGAGGTTCCTACCTCACAGATACGCAGTATTTT. Its translation: CSARGLAGGSYLTDTQYF.

This clonotype was detected a few times. This chain uses TRBV20-1 with TRBJ2-1; D possibly uses TRBD1 or TRBD2 (5 bases each). CDR1 and CDR2 from the germline V gene are DFQATT and SNEGSKA (reference sequence). Trimming pared 0 bases from V and 10 bases from J, leaving 19 bases between. CDR3 size: 15 residues. CDR3 amino acids: CSARDGRDPRREQFF. Here the CDR3 DNA reads TGCAGTGCTAGAGATGGTCGGGACCCCCGACGGGAGCAGTTCTTC.

This clonotype was counted ten times or more. This chain links TRBV10-3 with TRBJ2-7, with D hard to call. The CDR3 length is 12 residues. V lost 3 bases to trimming and J lost 2 bases, with 5 bases between them. The germline V gene encodes CDR1 ENHRY and CDR2 SYGVKD. The CDR3 loop is CAISDRAYEQYF. The CDR3, as DNA: TGTGCCATCAGTGACCGGGCCTACGAGCAGTACTTC.

This clonotype showed up just once. The chain couples TRBV7-9 to TRBJ2-3, with 13 bases matching TRBD2. The germline V gene encodes CDR1 SEHNR and CDR2 FQNEAQ (reference sequence). The CDR3 extends over 16 amino acids. Germline trimming cut 5 bases from V and 4 bases from J; bases unmatched to any gene: 6. The CDR3 DNA reads as TGTGCCAGCAGCCCGATTGGACTAGCGGGAGCAGATACGCAGTATTTT. It translates to CASSPIGLAGADTQYF.

The V call is TRBV27, the J call TRBJ2-7; D is uncertain. The CDR3 runs to 13 residues. V was trimmed by 2 bases and J by 6 bases, leaving 11 bases between them. Germline CDR1 reads MNHEY; CDR2 reads SMNVEV (reference sequence). As DNA, the CDR3 is TGTGCCAGCAGTTTAGGCTCCGCTAGCGAGCAGTACTTC. As protein: CASSLGSASEQYF.

The genes are TRBV12-3 or TRBV12-4 and TRBJ2-4, with D possibly matching TRBD1 (5 bases). Trimming cost V 3 bases and J 2 bases, with 5 bases left between them. This CDR3 is 13 amino acids long. CDR3 in DNA: TGTGCCAGCAGTTTGGACACCAAAAACATTCAGTACTTC. Protein product: CASSLDTKNIQYF.

The chain employs TRBV5-1 and TRBJ2-6, with 11 positions matching TRBD1. The CDR3 totals 17 residues. V dropped 3 bases and J dropped 4; count of bases not matched to a gene: 6. Germline loops: CDR1 SGHRS, CDR2 YFSETQ. The CDR3 region has the DNA TGCGCCAGCAGCTCAGGACAGGGGGCTTCCGGGGCCAACGTCCTGACTTTC. Its protein is CASSSGQGASGANVLTF.

This clonotype has ten or more counts. The J gene is TRBJ2-1, the V gene TRBV5-1; D tentatively reads TRBD1 or TRBD2 (5 bases each). The CDR3 is made up of 17 amino acids. Germline CDR1 reads SGHRS; CDR2 reads YFSETQ. Trimming left V 3 bases short and J 0 bases short, with 16 bases between. The CDR3 bases are TGCGCCAGCAGCTCACTCCCGGGACCGAACTCCTACAATGAGCAGTTCTTC. It codes for CASSSLPGPNSYNEQFF.

This clonotype was recorded at least ten times. V usage is TRBV7-9 and J usage is TRBJ2-3; TRBD1 matches at 9 bases. J was trimmed by 2 bases and V by 2 bases; bases with no gene match: 5. This CDR3 contains 16 residues. Germline lookup yields CDR1 SEHNR and CDR2 FQNEAQ (reference sequence). The CDR3 here is CASSLSDRGFTDTQYF. In DNA, the CDR3 is TGTGCCAGCAGCTTATCCGACAGGGGGTTCACAGATACGCAGTATTTT.

The genes are TRBV11-2 and TRBJ2-3; TRBD2 aligns across 9 bases. The germline CDR1 and CDR2 sequences are SGHAT and FQNNGV. V shed 5 bases and J 2 bases; nucleotides not matched to a gene: 5. This CDR3 has 15 amino acids. CDR3 sequence: CASSAGLASTDTQYF. The CDR3 nucleotides read TGTGCCAGCAGCGCGGGACTAGCCTCCACAGATACGCAGTATTTT.

This clonotype was counted at least ten times. The chain couples TRBV28 to TRBJ2-3; a weak D match, TRBD2 (5 bases). The CDR3 length is 15 residues. Per germline, CDR1 MDHEN and CDR2 SYDVKM. V was clipped by 3 bases and J by 4 bases, with 14 bases between them. The CDR3 coding sequence is TGTGCCAGCAGTTTCGTAGGAGCGGCGCCAGATACGCAGTATTTT. Translation: CASSFVGAAPDTQYF.

The rearrangement joins TRBV9 to TRBJ2-5, with TRBD2 matching 16 bases. The CDR3 runs 17 residues. With V trimmed by 2 bases and J by 5 bases, 6 bases remained unmatched. Germline V gene data show CDR1 as SGDLS and CDR2 as YYNGEE. CDR3 DNA: TGTGCCAGCAGCGTGGGGACTAGCGGGGGGGCTCGGGAGACCCAGTACTTC. Its translation is CASSVGTSGGARETQYF.

This clonotype was recorded many times. The chain links TRBV5-5 to TRBJ1-1; D gene ambiguous. The CDR3 is 13 residues long. V was clipped by 4 bases and J by 4 bases, with 11 bases between them. Germline CDR1 is SGHKS and CDR2 is YYEKEE (reference sequence). In DNA form, the CDR3 reads TGTGCCAGCAGCGGGCTATCCGGCACTGAAGCTTTCTTT. Residues: CASSGLSGTEAFF.

This chain connects TRBV4-1 to TRBJ2-3; D remains unclear. CDR1 is MGHRA, CDR2 YSYEKL, per germline. V was shortened by 5 bases and J by 6 bases, with 18 bases between the two germline ends. This CDR3 contains 15 residues. CDR3 residues: CASSALGPALDTQYF. CDR3 coding DNA: TGCGCCAGCAGCGCCTTGGGTCCGGCTTTGGATACGCAGTATTTT.

The chain couples TRBV28 to TRBJ2-1; D remains ambiguous. V was pared by 5 bases and J by 3 bases, with 8 bases between. Germline CDR1 and CDR2: MDHEN and SYDVKM. The CDR3 sequence is 13 residues long. CDR3: CASSPGIYNEQFF. In DNA, the CDR3 is TGTGCCAGCAGTCCCGGAATCTACAATGAGCAGTTCTTC.

This clonotype was recorded a few times. The chain combines TRBV6-1 with TRBJ1-5; D remains unclear. CDR1 and CDR2 from the germline V gene are MNHNS and SASEGT. This CDR3 has 16 residues. The V end was cut by 7 bases, the J end by 4 bases, with 20 bases between. The CDR3 reads CASKVIGSEANQPQHF. The CDR3 coding sequence is TGTGCCAGCAAAGTAATAGGGTCCGAAGCAAATCAGCCCCAGCATTTT.

About this clonotype: A junction end diverges from the germline sequence, so it may reflect a read error. The rearrangement links TRBV20-1 to TRBJ2-7; D ambiguous. In germline, CDR1 is DFQATT, CDR2 SNEGSKA (reference sequence). CDR3 length equals 12 residues. CDR3 in amino acids: CSALVPPYEHYF. The CDR3 DNA reads as TGCAGTGCTCTGGTACCCCCCTACGAGCATTACTTC.

This clonotype was seen more than once but under ten times. The chain combines TRBV11-3 with TRBJ1-6; D call uncertain. The germline V gene encodes CDR1 SGHNT and CDR2 YENEEA. The CDR3 totals 17 residues. Trimming stripped 0 bases from V and 9 bases from J, with 18 bases between. CDR3: CASSLDLGGLYGSPLHF. Here the CDR3 DNA reads TGTGCCAGCAGCTTAGATCTCGGAGGCCTATACGGTTCACCCCTCCACTTT.

This clonotype was picked up many times. The genes are TRBV5-1 and TRBJ1-1; tentative D call: TRBD1 (6 bases). Germline assignment: CDR1 SGHRS and CDR2 YFSETQ. The ends were cut back, 0 bases at V and 1 base at J, with 10 bases in the middle. CDR3 length: 15 amino acids. The CDR3 sequence is CASSLDAGANTEAFF. CDR3 coding DNA: TGCGCCAGCAGCTTGGATGCGGGGGCGAACACTGAAGCTTTCTTT.

This clonotype came up once. The chain joins TRBV5-1 to TRBJ2-5, with a tentative D call TRBD1 (6 bases). CDR1 is SGHRS, CDR2 YFSETQ, per germline. Trimming removed 7 bases from V and 2 bases from J, with 12 bases in between. The CDR3 has 13 residues. CDR3 coding DNA: TGCGCCAGCGCACCGGGACAACAAGAGACCCAGTACTTC. This sequence encodes CASAPGQQETQYF.

This clonotype was seen repeatedly, ten times or more. V is TRBV2 and J is TRBJ2-7; 8 nucleotides align to TRBD1. V dropped 3 bases and J dropped 2; count of bases not matched to a gene: 9. Germline V CDR1 and CDR2: SNHLY, FYNNEI. The CDR3 has 16 residues. The CDR3 here is CASSDMKWGQAYEQYF. CDR3 sequence (DNA): TGTGCCAGCAGTGACATGAAATGGGGACAGGCCTACGAGCAGTACTTC.